This passage covers 13 T cell receptor beta chains from one sample sequenced in a study of T cells after yellow fever vaccination. TCRdb re-derived calls from the 5' RACE reads in MiXCR, one entry per CDR3 protein. Of 150,000 to 200,000 distinct CDR3 sequences in the sample, around 9% are singletons; the top ten hold approximately 35%. The sequencing used CD8+ T cells sorted from PBMCs, collected 45 days after the yellow fever booster vaccination. The receptor source for this set is a man between 18 and 29 years old who received the YFV17D yellow fever vaccine.

Only a few counts were recorded for this clonotype. This sequence joins TRBV27 and TRBJ2-1, with D unresolved. CDR3 length equals 12 residues. Germline CDR1 and CDR2: MNHEY and SMNVEV (reference sequence). Trimming removed 8 bases from V and 4 bases from J, with 9 bases in between. The CDR3 protein is CASGYSYNEQFF. The CDR3 coding sequence is TGTGCCAGCGGTTACAGTTACAATGAGCAGTTCTTC.

This chain links TRBV6-5 with TRBJ2-1; the D gene is possibly TRBD1 (5 bases). The CDR3 has 12 amino acids. V was shortened by 3 bases and J by 8 bases, with 8 bases between the two germline ends. Germline CDR1 MNHEY, CDR2 SVGAGI. The CDR3 here is CASSYSRDEQFF. The CDR3 bases are TGTGCCAGCAGTTATAGCAGGGATGAGCAGTTCTTC.

The chain carries TRBV29-1 and TRBJ2-3; D is possibly TRBD1 or TRBD2 (5 bases each). V gave up 6 bases and J gave up 4 bases, with 17 bases separating them. In germline, CDR1 is SQVTM, CDR2 ANQGSEA. The CDR3 loop spans 14 amino acids. The CDR3 here is CSVGPGLVADTQYF. For the CDR3, the DNA is TGCAGCGTGGGACCTGGACTTGTGGCAGATACGCAGTATTTT.

The chain joins TRBV6-5 to TRBJ1-2; perhaps TRBD1 as D (6 bases). Germline V gene sequence: CDR1 MNHEY, CDR2 SVGAGI. This CDR3 has 13 amino acids. Trimming stripped 3 bases from V and 6 bases from J, with 11 bases between. The CDR3 reads CASSYGAGDGYTF. In DNA, the CDR3 is TGTGCCAGCAGTTATGGGGCAGGGGATGGCTACACCTTC.

V usage is TRBV4-1 and J usage is TRBJ1-6; a possible D gene is TRBD1 (6 bases). Germline assignment: CDR1 MGHRA and CDR2 YSYEKL. This CDR3 contains 15 residues. With 0 bases removed from V and 11 bases from J, the gap between germline ends came to 14 bases. The chain's CDR3 is CASSQDGGPTAPLHF. The CDR3 DNA sequence: TGCGCCAGCAGCCAAGACGGGGGGCCCACGGCACCCCTCCACTTT.

This clonotype was observed a handful of times. The chain combines TRBV6-5 with TRBJ2-2, with D hard to call. This CDR3 contains 15 residues. V was pared by 3 bases and J by 1 base, with 9 bases between. CDR1 is MNHEY, CDR2 SVGAGI, per germline. The CDR3 here is CASSYNTVNTGELFF. The CDR3, as DNA: TGTGCCAGCAGTTATAACACAGTGAACACCGGGGAGCTGTTTTTT.

At least ten counts were recorded for this clonotype. The chain uses TRBV6-1 and TRBJ2-7; D might be TRBD1 (6 bases). Germline lookup yields CDR1 MNHNS and CDR2 SASEGT. This CDR3 spans 15 amino acids. V lost 4 bases, J lost 3 bases, and 16 bases lay in between. CDR3 sequence: CASSVSRDKLYEQYF. The CDR3 nucleotides read TGTGCCAGCAGTGTCAGCCGGGACAAACTCTACGAGCAGTACTTC.

The V gene is TRBV6-5, the J gene TRBJ2-5, with 7 bases aligning to TRBD1. V shed 6 bases, J shed 5 bases, and the junction held 12 bases outside the gene matches. Germline CDR1 MNHEY, CDR2 SVGAGI. The CDR3 runs to 15 residues. CDR3 in DNA: TGTGCCAGCAGCTTCGTCAGGGGGTTCGGGGAGACCCAGTACTTC. Residues: CASSFVRGFGETQYF.

This clonotype was seen a handful of times. The chain couples TRBV6-2 or TRBV6-3 to TRBJ1-2, with 10 positions matching TRBD1. CDR1 and CDR2 from the germline V gene are MNHEY and SVGEGT. CDR3 length: 16 amino acids. The V gene end was trimmed by 5 bases and the J gene end by 4 bases; junction bases not matched to a gene: 10. The CDR3 DNA sequence: TGTGCCAGCAGTCCTGGGACAGGGGTATGGAGCTATGGCTACACCTTC. Protein: CASSPGTGVWSYGYTF.

The V and J genes are TRBV27 and TRBJ2-3; 11 bases fit TRBD1. The length of the CDR3 is 18 residues. Germline CDR1 MNHEY, CDR2 SMNVEV (reference sequence). Germline trimming cut 2 bases from V and 2 bases from J; bases unmatched to any gene: 9. Here the CDR3 DNA reads TGTGCCAGCAGTTTAGATGTTGGGACAGGGGGGGACACAGATACGCAGTATTTT. Translation: CASSLDVGTGGDTDTQYF.

V is TRBV9 and J is TRBJ2-1, with D uncertain. V lost 3 bases to trimming and J lost 7 bases, with 11 bases between them. The germline V gene has CDR1 SGDLS and CDR2 YYNGEE. This CDR3 has 13 amino acids. As DNA, the CDR3 is TGTGCCAGCAGCGGTGTGGTTGGTAATGAGCAGTTCTTC. This translates into CASSGVVGNEQFF.

This rearrangement joins TRBV7-9 to TRBJ2-3; D may be TRBD2 (5 bases). V lost 5 bases and J 4 bases, leaving 16 bases between the germline ends. CDR3 length: 15 residues. Germline CDR1 SEHNR, CDR2 FQNEAQ (reference sequence). The CDR3 loop reads CASSPAEGSPDTQYF. Here the CDR3 DNA reads TGTGCCAGCAGCCCCGCCGAGGGTAGCCCAGATACGCAGTATTTT.

The gene calls are TRBV7-9 and TRBJ2-3; possibly TRBD2 for D (6 bases). V lost 3 bases and J lost 4, with 17 bases in between. The germline CDR1 and CDR2 sequences are SEHNR and FQNEAQ (reference sequence). CDR3 length: 16 amino acids. DNA of the CDR3: TGTGCCAGCAGCTTCTCGGGGGTCCGTGGGGCAGATACGCAGTATTTT. Its translation: CASSFSGVRGADTQYF.